This T cell receptor (beta chain) appears in the sequencing data of a study of technical replicates of blood from a few donors. This clone was picked up a small number of times. Germline assignment: CDR1 ENHRY and CDR2 SYGVKD. V lost 2 bases to trimming and J lost 2 bases; unmatched junction nucleotides: 0. The CDR3 extends over 15 amino acids. Sequenced by immunoSEQ multiplex PCR; TCRdb stores in-frame clones only, minus some. The top ten hold around 0.38% of the sample, which has some 87,000 clones, around 92% seen once. The source of this sequence is a human donor in good health. The rearrangement joins TRBV10-3 to TRBJ2-6; 7 bases are a match to TRBD1. The source material was T cells isolated from PBMCs. The CDR3 spells CAISEQGAGANVLTF. The CDR3 coding sequence is TGTGCCATCAGTGAGCAGGGGGCTGGGGCCAACGTCCTGACTTTC.